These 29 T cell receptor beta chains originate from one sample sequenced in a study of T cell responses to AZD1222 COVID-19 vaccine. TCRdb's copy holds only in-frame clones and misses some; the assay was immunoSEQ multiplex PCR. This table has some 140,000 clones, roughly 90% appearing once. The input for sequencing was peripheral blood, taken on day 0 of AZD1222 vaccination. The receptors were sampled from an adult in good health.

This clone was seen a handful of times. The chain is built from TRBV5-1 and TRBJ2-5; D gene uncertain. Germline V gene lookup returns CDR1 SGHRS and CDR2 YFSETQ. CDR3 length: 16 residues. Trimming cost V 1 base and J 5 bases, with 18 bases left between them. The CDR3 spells CASSLLSATSRETQYF. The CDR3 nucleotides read TGCGCCAGCAGCTTGCTTTCGGCCACCTCTCGGGAGACCCAGTACTTC.

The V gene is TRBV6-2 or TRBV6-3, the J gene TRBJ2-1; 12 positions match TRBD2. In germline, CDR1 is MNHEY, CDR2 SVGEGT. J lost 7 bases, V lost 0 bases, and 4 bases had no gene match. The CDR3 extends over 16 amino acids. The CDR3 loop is CASSYSPLAGGNEQFF. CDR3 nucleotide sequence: TGTGCCAGCAGTTACTCTCCTCTAGCGGGGGGGAATGAGCAGTTCTTC.

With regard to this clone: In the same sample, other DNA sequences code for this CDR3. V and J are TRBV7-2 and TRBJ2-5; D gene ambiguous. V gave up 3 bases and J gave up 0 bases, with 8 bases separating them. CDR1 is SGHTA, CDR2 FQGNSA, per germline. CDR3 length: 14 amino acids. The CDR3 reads CASSLDRNQETQYF. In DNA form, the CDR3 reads TGTGCCAGCAGCTTGGATAGGAACCAAGAGACCCAGTACTTC.

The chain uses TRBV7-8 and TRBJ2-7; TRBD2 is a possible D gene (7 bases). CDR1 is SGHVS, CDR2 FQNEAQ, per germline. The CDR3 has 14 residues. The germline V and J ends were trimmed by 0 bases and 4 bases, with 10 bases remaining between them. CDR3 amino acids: CASSLAGGRYEQYF. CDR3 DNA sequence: TGTGCCAGCAGCTTAGCGGGGGGGCGGTACGAGCAGTACTTC.

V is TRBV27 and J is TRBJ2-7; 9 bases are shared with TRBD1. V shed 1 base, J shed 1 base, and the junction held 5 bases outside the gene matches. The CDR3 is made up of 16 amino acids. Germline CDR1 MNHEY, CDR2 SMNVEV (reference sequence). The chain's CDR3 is CASSLFGTGRSYEQYF. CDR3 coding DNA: TGTGCCAGCAGTTTATTTGGGACAGGGAGGTCCTACGAGCAGTACTTC.

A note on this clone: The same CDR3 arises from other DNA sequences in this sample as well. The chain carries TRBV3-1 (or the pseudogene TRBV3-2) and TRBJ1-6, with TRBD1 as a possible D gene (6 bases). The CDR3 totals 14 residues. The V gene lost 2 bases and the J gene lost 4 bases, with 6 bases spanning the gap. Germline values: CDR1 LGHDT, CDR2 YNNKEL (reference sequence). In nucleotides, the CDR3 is TGTGCCAGCAGCCAAACAGGGTATAATTCACCCCTCCACTTT. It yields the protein CASSQTGYNSPLHF.

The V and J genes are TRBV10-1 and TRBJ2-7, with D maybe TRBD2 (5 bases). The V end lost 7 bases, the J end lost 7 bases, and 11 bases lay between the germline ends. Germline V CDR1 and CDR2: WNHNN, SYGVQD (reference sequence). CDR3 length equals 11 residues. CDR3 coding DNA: TGCGCCAGCAACAGAAGGGAGGAGCAGTACTTC. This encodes CASNRREEQYF.

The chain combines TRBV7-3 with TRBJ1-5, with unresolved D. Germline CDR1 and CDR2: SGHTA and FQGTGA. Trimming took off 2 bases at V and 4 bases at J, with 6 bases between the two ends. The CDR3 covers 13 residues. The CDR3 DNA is TGTGCCAGCAGCTTAGAACAGAATCAGCCCCAGCATTTT. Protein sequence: CASSLEQNQPQHF.

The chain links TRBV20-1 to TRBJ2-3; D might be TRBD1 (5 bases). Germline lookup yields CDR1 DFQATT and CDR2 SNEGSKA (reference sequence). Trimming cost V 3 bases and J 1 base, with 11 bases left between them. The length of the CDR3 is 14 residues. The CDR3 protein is CSASRQGRTDTQYF. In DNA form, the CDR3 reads TGCAGTGCTAGTCGGCAGGGTCGCACAGATACGCAGTATTTT.

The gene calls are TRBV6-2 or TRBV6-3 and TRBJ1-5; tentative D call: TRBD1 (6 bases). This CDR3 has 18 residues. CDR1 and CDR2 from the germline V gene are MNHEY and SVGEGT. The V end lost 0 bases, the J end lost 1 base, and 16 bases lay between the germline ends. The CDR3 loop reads CASSYSLSGAWSNQPQHF. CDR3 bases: TGTGCCAGCAGTTACTCGCTCTCAGGGGCTTGGAGCAATCAGCCCCAGCATTTT.

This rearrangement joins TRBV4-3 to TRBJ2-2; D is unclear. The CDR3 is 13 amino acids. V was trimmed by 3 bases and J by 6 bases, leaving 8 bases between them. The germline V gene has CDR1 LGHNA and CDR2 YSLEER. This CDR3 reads CASSHSHPGELFF. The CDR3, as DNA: TGCGCCAGCAGCCATTCGCACCCCGGGGAGCTGTTTTTT.

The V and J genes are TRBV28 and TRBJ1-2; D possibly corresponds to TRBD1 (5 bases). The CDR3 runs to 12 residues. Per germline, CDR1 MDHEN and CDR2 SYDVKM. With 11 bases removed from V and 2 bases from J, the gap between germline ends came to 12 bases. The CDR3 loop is CAATGLNYGYTF. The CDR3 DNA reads TGTGCCGCGACGGGGCTGAACTATGGCTACACCTTC.

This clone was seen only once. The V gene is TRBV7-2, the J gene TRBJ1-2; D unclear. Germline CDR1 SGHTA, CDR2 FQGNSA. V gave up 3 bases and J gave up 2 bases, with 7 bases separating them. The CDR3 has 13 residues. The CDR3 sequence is CASSLGQNYGYTF. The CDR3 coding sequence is TGTGCCAGCAGCTTGGGTCAGAACTATGGCTACACCTTC.

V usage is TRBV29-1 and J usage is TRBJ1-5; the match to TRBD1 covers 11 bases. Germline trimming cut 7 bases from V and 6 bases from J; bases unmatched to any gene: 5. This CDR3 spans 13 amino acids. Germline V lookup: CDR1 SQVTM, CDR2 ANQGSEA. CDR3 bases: TGCAGCGCCGGACAGGGGGCGGGTCAGCCCCAGCATTTT. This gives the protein CSAGQGAGQPQHF.

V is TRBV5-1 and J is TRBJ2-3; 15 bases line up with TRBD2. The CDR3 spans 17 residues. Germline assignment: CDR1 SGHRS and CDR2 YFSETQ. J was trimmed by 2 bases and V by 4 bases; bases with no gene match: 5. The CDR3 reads CASSEGLAGGSTDTQYF. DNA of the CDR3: TGCGCCAGCAGCGAGGGACTAGCGGGGGGATCCACAGATACGCAGTATTTT.

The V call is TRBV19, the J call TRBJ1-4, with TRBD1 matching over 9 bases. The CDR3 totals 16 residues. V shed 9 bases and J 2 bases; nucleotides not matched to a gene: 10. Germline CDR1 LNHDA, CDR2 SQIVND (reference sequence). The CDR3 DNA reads TGTGCCAGCCTCCGTGGGACAGGGTACACTAATGAAAAACTGTTTTTT. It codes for CASLRGTGYTNEKLFF. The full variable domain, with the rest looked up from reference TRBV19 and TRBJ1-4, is DGGITQSPKYLFRKEGQNVTLSCEQNLNHDAMYWYRQDPGQGLRLIYYSQIVNDFQKGDIAEGYSVSREKKESFPLTVTSAQKNPTAFYLCASLRGTGYTNEKLFFGSGTQLSVL.

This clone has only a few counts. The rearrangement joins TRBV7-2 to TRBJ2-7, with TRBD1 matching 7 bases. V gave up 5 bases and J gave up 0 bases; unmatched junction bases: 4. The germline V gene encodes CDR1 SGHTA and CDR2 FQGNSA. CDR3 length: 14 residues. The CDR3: CASSRDSYSYEQYF. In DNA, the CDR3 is TGTGCCAGCAGCCGGGACAGCTACTCCTACGAGCAGTACTTC.

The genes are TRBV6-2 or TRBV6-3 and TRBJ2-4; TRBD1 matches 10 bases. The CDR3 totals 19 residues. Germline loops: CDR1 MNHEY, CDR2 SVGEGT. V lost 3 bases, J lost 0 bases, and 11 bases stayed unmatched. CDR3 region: CASSYRGQGLFAAKNIQYF. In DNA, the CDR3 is TGTGCCAGCAGTTATAGGGGACAGGGGCTGTTTGCAGCCAAAAACATTCAGTACTTC.

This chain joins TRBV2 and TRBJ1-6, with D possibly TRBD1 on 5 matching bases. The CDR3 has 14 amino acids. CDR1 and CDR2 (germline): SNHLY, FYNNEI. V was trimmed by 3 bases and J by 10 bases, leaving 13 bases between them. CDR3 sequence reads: CASSDAPKGSPLHF. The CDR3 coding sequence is TGTGCCAGCAGTGACGCCCCAAAGGGGTCACCCCTCCACTTT. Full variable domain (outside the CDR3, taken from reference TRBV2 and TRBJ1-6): EPEVTQTPSHQVTQMGQEVILRCVPISNHLYFYWYRQILGQKVEFLVSFYNNEISEKSEIFDDQFSVERPDGSNFTLKIRSTKLEDSAMYFCASSDAPKGSPLHFGNGTRLTVT.

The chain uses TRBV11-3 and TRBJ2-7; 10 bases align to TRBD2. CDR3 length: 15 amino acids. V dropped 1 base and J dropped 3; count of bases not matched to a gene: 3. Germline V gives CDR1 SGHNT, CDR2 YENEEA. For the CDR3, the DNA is TGTGCCAGCAGCTTAGGAGCTAGCGGGGGCTACGAGCAGTACTTC. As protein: CASSLGASGGYEQYF.

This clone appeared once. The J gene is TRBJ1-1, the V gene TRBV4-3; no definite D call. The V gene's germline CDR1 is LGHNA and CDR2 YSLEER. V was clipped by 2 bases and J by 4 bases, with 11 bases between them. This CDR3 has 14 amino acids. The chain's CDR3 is CASSQHFMGTEAFF. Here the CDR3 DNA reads TGCGCCAGCAGCCAACACTTTATGGGCACTGAAGCTTTCTTT.

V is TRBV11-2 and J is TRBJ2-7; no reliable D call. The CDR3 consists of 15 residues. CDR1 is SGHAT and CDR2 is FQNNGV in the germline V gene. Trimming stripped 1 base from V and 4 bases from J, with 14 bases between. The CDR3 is CASSLGDPRLYEQYF. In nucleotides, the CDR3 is TGTGCCAGCAGCTTAGGAGACCCTAGGCTATACGAGCAGTACTTC.

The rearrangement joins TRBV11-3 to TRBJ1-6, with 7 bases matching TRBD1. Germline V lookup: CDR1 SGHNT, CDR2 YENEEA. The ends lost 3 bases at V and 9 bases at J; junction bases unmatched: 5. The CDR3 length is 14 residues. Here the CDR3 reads CASSLGQKGSPLHF. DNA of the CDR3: TGTGCCAGCAGCTTGGGACAGAAGGGTTCACCCCTCCACTTT.

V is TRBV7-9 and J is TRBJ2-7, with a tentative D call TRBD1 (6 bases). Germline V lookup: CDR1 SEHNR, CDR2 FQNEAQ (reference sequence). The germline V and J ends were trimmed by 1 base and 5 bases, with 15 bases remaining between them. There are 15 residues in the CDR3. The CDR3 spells CASSLGWGAGDEQYF. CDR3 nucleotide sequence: TGTGCCAGCAGCTTAGGATGGGGCGCAGGGGACGAGCAGTACTTC.

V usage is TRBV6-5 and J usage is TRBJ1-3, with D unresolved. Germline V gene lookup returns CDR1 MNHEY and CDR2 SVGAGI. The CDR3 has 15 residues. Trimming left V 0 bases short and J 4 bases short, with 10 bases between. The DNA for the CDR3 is TGTGCCAGCAGTTACTCGCGGCATCCCGGAAACACCATATATTTT. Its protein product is CASSYSRHPGNTIYF.

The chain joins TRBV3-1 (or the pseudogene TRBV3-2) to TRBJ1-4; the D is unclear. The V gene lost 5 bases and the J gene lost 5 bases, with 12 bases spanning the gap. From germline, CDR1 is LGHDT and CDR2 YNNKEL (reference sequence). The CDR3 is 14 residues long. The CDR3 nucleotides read TGTGCCAGCAGCTATACAATGGGGAATGAAAAACTGTTTTTT. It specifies CASSYTMGNEKLFF.

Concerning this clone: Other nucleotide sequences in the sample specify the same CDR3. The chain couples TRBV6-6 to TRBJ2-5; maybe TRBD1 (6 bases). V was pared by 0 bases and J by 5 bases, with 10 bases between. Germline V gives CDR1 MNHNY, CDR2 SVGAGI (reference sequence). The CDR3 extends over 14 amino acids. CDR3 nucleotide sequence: TGTGCCAGCAGTTACTCTAACAGGGAGGAGACCCAGTACTTC. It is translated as CASSYSNREETQYF.

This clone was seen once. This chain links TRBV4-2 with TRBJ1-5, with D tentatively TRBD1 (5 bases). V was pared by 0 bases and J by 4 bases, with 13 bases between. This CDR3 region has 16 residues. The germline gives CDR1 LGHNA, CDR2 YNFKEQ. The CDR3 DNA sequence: TGTGCCAGCAGCCAAGATGGCGGGGCTACTAATCAGCCCCAGCATTTT. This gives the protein CASSQDGGATNQPQHF.

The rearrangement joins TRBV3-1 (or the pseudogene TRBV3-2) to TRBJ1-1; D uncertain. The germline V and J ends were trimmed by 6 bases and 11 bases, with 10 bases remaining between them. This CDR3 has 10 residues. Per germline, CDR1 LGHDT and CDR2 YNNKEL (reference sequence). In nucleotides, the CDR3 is TGTGCCAGCAGGGGCCGTTTGGCTTTCTTT. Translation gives CASRGRLAFF.